This TCR beta chain is drawn from a study of shared clonotypes between healthy human individuals. Study-wide results and caveats: Incomplete sequencing of sorted subsets was indicated by rarefaction despite large depth. A limitation of the genetic and exposure-history diversity represented arose from few donors.

The V gene's germline CDR1 is LGHNA and CDR2 YNFKEQ. Unmatched junction bases numbered 2, after V lost 1 base and J lost 3 bases. CDR3 length: 16 amino acids. An approximately 200 ng quantity of DNA, 30,000 to 35,000 T cell genomes, went into the sorted-subset replicate PCRs. In the source study's methods: Junction-only immunoSEQ sequences carried no quality scores, so filtering differed. Repertoires were generated with immunoSEQ multiplex PCR, while TCRdb's copy carries only in-frame clones and drops some. V, J and clone size were drawn from that table, and D and trimming were deduced from the DNA. The sample has 2 million to 2.5 million clones, over 90% seen once. A remark on this clone: Its target is not known. Additional DNA sequences in this sample encode the identical CDR3.

V and J are TRBV4-2 and TRBJ2-2, with 10 bases lining up with TRBD2. Input material: naive CD4+ T cells from PBMCs. Subset of the sample: CD45RA+ positively selected. This TCR was sampled from a man in his late teens or twenties in good health. Some clones in this sample may be carry-over from other donors' samples. CDR3 amino acids: CASSQGTSGYTGELFF. In nucleotides, the CDR3 is TGTGCCAGCAGCCAAGGGACTAGCGGCTACACCGGGGAGCTGTTTTTT.